The 15 T cell receptor beta chains reported below all come from one sample, sequenced in a study of blood T cell repertoires in COVID-19. The assay was immunoSEQ multiplex PCR, and TCRdb's table has in-frame clones only and misses some. The sample has under 130,000 clones; almost 90% are singletons. The sample taken for sequencing was peripheral blood. Receptor source: a human donor in a cohort sampled during active COVID-19.

This chain links TRBV6-5 with TRBJ1-4; the D gene is possibly TRBD1 (5 bases). The V end was cut by 2 bases, the J end by 8 bases, with 12 bases between. This CDR3 has 14 residues. Germline CDR1 is MNHEY and CDR2 is SVGAGI. CDR3 DNA: TGTGCCAGCAGTTACGCAGGGCCTGGGGAAAAACTGTTTTTT. Translating it yields CASSYAGPGEKLFF.

The J gene is TRBJ1-2, the V gene TRBV19, with TRBD1 matching 7 bases. Germline V gene data show CDR1 as LNHDA and CDR2 as SQIVND (reference sequence). V shed 4 bases, J shed 7 bases, and the junction held 18 bases outside the gene matches. The CDR3 consists of 17 residues. The CDR3 protein is CASSKGGAVRVQSGYTF. CDR3 sequence (DNA): TGTGCCAGTAGTAAAGGGGGCGCGGTAAGGGTGCAAAGTGGCTACACCTTC.

The V call is TRBV3-1 (or the pseudogene TRBV3-2), the J call TRBJ2-1, with TRBD2 matching 12 bases. The germline gives CDR1 LGHDT, CDR2 YNNKEL (reference sequence). The CDR3 consists of 19 residues. Losses at the gene ends were 2 bases for V and 7 bases for J; bases not matched to a gene: 15. The CDR3 here is CASSQFGASGRATVNEQFF. The CDR3 coding sequence is TGTGCCAGCAGCCAATTCGGGGCTAGCGGGAGGGCCACAGTGAATGAGCAGTTCTTC.

This clone was seen a single time. The chain has TRBV6-5 and TRBJ1-2; D not resolved. The CDR3 has 13 residues. Germline V gene data show CDR1 as MNHEY and CDR2 as SVGAGI. V lost 2 bases and J lost 6, with 10 bases in between. This CDR3 is CASSYGGLHGYTF. Here the CDR3 DNA reads TGTGCCAGCAGTTACGGCGGGTTACATGGCTACACCTTC.

The chain employs TRBV2 and TRBJ2-2; 8 nucleotides line up with TRBD1. The CDR3 length is 13 residues. Germline V gene data show CDR1 as SNHLY and CDR2 as FYNNEI. J gave up 5 bases and V 8 bases, and 4 bases lay outside the gene matches. The CDR3, as DNA: TGTGCCAGCCGAGACAGGGGTACCGGGGAGCTGTTTTTT. Amino acids: CASRDRGTGELFF.

This sequence joins TRBV14 and TRBJ2-2; TRBD1 agrees at 8 bases. Germline lookup yields CDR1 SGHDN and CDR2 FVKESK. V trimming: 4 bases; J trimming: 7 bases; junction bases outside the gene matches: 5. CDR3 size: 14 residues. The CDR3 region is CASSRTGWNGELFF. The CDR3 DNA reads TGTGCCAGCAGCCGGACAGGGTGGAACGGGGAGCTGTTTTTT.

This chain uses TRBV28 with TRBJ2-1; 10 positions agree with TRBD1. The CDR3 covers 16 residues. V shed 5 bases and J 4 bases; nucleotides not matched to a gene: 8. Germline-derived CDR1 and CDR2 are MDHEN and SYDVKM. The CDR3 spells CASSQNRDRGYNEQFF. The CDR3, as DNA: TGTGCCAGCAGTCAGAACCGGGACAGGGGTTACAATGAGCAGTTCTTC.

The chain recombines TRBV30 with TRBJ2-5; 16 positions match TRBD2. This CDR3 comprises 15 residues. In germline, CDR1 is GTSNPN, CDR2 SVGIG (reference sequence). V trimming: 5 bases; J trimming: 4 bases; junction bases outside the gene matches: 4. The CDR3 coding sequence is TGTGCCTGGGGGACTAGCGGGGGGGCCGCAGAGACCCAGTACTTC. Translation: CAWGTSGGAAETQYF.

V is TRBV28 and J is TRBJ2-3; D remains ambiguous. Trimming shortened V by 8 bases and J by 3 bases, and 15 bases separated the two germline ends. The CDR3 length is 14 residues. Germline CDR1 MDHEN, CDR2 SYDVKM. This CDR3 reads CASLFAGDTDTQYF. Here the CDR3 DNA reads TGTGCCAGCCTCTTCGCAGGTGATACAGATACGCAGTATTTT. The full variable domain, rest sourced from reference TRBV28 and TRBJ2-3, is DVKVTQSSRYLVKRTGEKVFLECVQDMDHENMFWYRQDPGLGLRLIYFSYDVKMKEKGDIPEGYSVSREKKERFSLILESASTNQTSMYLCASLFAGDTDTQYFGPGTRLTVL.

This chain joins TRBV20-1 and TRBJ2-2, with D unclear. The CDR3 is 15 amino acids. The V gene lost 3 bases and the J gene lost 4 bases, with 15 bases spanning the gap. CDR1 and CDR2 (germline): DFQATT, SNEGSKA (reference sequence). The CDR3 DNA follows: TGCAGTGCTAGTCCTTCGGCAGGCATCACCGGGGAGCTGTTTTTT. Translation gives CSASPSAGITGELFF.

This chain uses TRBV5-4 with TRBJ1-2; D not resolved. The CDR3 is made up of 14 amino acids. CDR1 and CDR2 from the germline V gene are SGHNT and YYREEE (reference sequence). Trimming left V 0 bases short and J 2 bases short, with 8 bases between. DNA for the CDR3: TGTGCCAGCAGCTTGGAAGTGGGCAACTATGGCTACACCTTC. Translation gives CASSLEVGNYGYTF. The variable domain in full, with the rest retrieved from reference TRBV5-4 and TRBJ1-2, is ETGVTQSPTHLIKTRGQQVTLRCSSQSGHNTVSWYQQALGQGPQFIFQYYREEENGRGNFPPRFSGLQFPNYSSELNVNALELDDSALYLCASSLEVGNYGYTFGSGTRLTVV.

The V gene is TRBV7-3, the J gene TRBJ2-5, with 7 nucleotides matching TRBD1. V was clipped by 4 bases and J by 5 bases; unmatched bases: 4. CDR3 length: 13 amino acids. The V gene's germline CDR1 is SGHTA and CDR2 FQGTGA. CDR3: CASSYRGGETQYF. Here the CDR3 DNA reads TGTGCCAGCAGCTACAGGGGCGGGGAGACCCAGTACTTC.

CDR3 bases: TGTGCCAGCAGTGAATATCGGACTAGCGGGGGATATCGGGAGACCCAGTACTTC. As protein: CASSEYRTSGGYRETQYF. J is TRBJ2-5 and V is TRBV25-1, with TRBD2 matching 13 bases. Germline V gene data show CDR1 as MGHDK and CDR2 as SYGVNS. Losses at the gene ends were 0 bases for V and 5 bases for J; bases not matched to a gene: 9. The CDR3 spans 18 residues.

The rearrangement joins TRBV7-8 to TRBJ1-2; no clear D gene. Germline V gene sequence: CDR1 SGHVS, CDR2 FQNEAQ. The CDR3 is made up of 16 amino acids. V was clipped by 1 base and J by 4 bases, with 16 bases between them. The DNA of the CDR3 is TGTGCCAGCAGCTTAGACTTGAGCGGAAAAGTCTATGGCTACACCTTC. Protein product: CASSLDLSGKVYGYTF.

With respect to this clone: The sample carries other DNA sequences with the same CDR3. The chain employs TRBV3-1 (or the pseudogene TRBV3-2) and TRBJ2-7, with 10 bases identical to TRBD2. The CDR3 covers 15 residues. With 1 base clipped from V and 4 bases from J, the junction kept 4 bases outside the gene matches. The germline gives CDR1 LGHDT, CDR2 YNNKEL (reference sequence). As DNA, the CDR3 is TGTGCCAGCAGCCAAGCCCTAGCGGGAGTTTACGAGCAGTACTTC. Translated, it gives CASSQALAGVYEQYF.